One sample yielded the 31 T cell receptor beta chains listed below, sequenced in a study of blood T cells in healthy people across ages. Using a J-beta primer mix together with a sample-barcoded 5' primer, a second PCR was run for roughly 7 to 11 cycles. TCRdb itself ran the 5' RACE reads through MiXCR, one entry per CDR3 protein. In the table there are approximately 800,000 distinct CDR3 sequences, roughly 50% of which are singletons. The sequenced sample consisted of blood. The receptors derive from a man aged 25-40 years in good health.

The V and J genes are TRBV28 and TRBJ2-5; TRBD1 agrees at 7 bases. Germline V gene sequence: CDR1 MDHEN, CDR2 SYDVKM. CDR3 length: 16 amino acids. Losses at the gene ends were 4 bases for V and 2 bases for J; bases not matched to a gene: 10. The DNA for the CDR3 is TGTGCCAGCAGTTCAGCAAGGGGGCAGCAACAAGAGACCCAGTACTTC. It encodes CASSSARGQQQETQYF.

The chain uses TRBV10-3 and TRBJ2-3; D might be TRBD1 or TRBD2, each matching 6 bases. The length of the CDR3 is 15 residues. Between the trimmed V and J ends, which lost 2 bases and 2 bases, there was a span of 11 bases. The V gene's germline CDR1 is ENHRY and CDR2 SYGVKD. The DNA for the CDR3 is TGTGCCATCAGTGAGAGGGGGGAGTACACAGATACGCAGTATTTT. Translated, it gives CAISERGEYTDTQYF.

This chain uses TRBV20-1 with TRBJ2-7; TRBD2 matches 9 bases. J was trimmed by 4 bases and V by 3 bases; bases with no gene match: 16. This CDR3 comprises 17 residues. Germline V gene data show CDR1 as DFQATT and CDR2 as SNEGSKA (reference sequence). This CDR3 reads CSASSIRPRGGSYEQYF. In DNA form, the CDR3 reads TGCAGTGCTAGCAGCATAAGGCCGCGGGGGGGTTCGTACGAGCAGTACTTC.

The chain combines TRBV5-1 with TRBJ2-1; TRBD1 matches 8 bases. Unmatched junction bases numbered 7, after V lost 6 bases and J lost 2 bases. This CDR3 comprises 15 residues. Germline CDR1 SGHRS, CDR2 YFSETQ. The CDR3 region is CASNGQGPAYNEQFF. CDR3 coding DNA: TGCGCCAGCAACGGACAGGGACCGGCCTACAATGAGCAGTTCTTC.

This clonotype was seen more than once but under ten times. DNA of the CDR3: TGTGCCACCAGTGATTTGTATCCCAATGAGCAGTTCTTC. Translated, it gives CATSDLYPNEQFF. The rearrangement uses TRBV24-1 and TRBJ2-1, with D unresolved. CDR3 size: 13 residues. Trimming cost V 0 bases and J 6 bases, with 5 bases left between them. Per germline, CDR1 KGHDR and CDR2 SFDVKD.

This clonotype occurred once. The chain carries TRBV7-8 and TRBJ1-2, with 11 bases that match TRBD1. Germline V gene lookup returns CDR1 SGHVS and CDR2 FQNEAQ. V gave up 5 bases and J gave up 4 bases; unmatched junction bases: 6. CDR3 length: 15 residues. The CDR3 protein is CASSLRTGGTYGYTF. In nucleotides, the CDR3 is TGTGCCAGCAGCCTACGGACAGGGGGCACCTATGGCTACACCTTC.

This clonotype was detected a few times. The chain uses TRBV5-1 and TRBJ1-6; D remains ambiguous. The CDR3 is 14 amino acids. Looked up from germline, CDR1 is SGHRS and CDR2 is YFSETQ. Trimming removed 0 bases from V and 10 bases from J, with 11 bases in between. The CDR3 here is CASSLGELESPLHF. The CDR3 nucleotides are TGCGCCAGCAGCTTGGGGGAGCTCGAATCACCCCTCCACTTT.

The chain carries TRBV15 and TRBJ2-5; D perhaps matches TRBD1 (7 bases). The J call may be wrong; the DNA end is better matched by TRBJ2-7. From germline, CDR1 is LNHNV and CDR2 YYDKDF (reference sequence). The CDR3 runs to 17 residues. Here the CDR3 reads CATSRGMRGRGGDEQYF. For the CDR3, the DNA is TGTGCCACCAGCAGAGGAATGAGGGGGCGCGGAGGGGACGAGCAGTACTTC.

The chain couples TRBV14 to TRBJ2-6; D could derive from TRBD1 or TRBD2 (6 bases each). The germline CDR1 and CDR2 sequences are SGHDN and FVKESK. This CDR3 is 12 amino acids long. Trimming pared 3 bases from V and 11 bases from J, leaving 8 bases between. CDR3 DNA sequence: TGTGCCAGCAGCCAGGAGGGGGACGTCCTGACTTTC. Its protein is CASSQEGDVLTF.

V is TRBV4-2 and J is TRBJ2-1; D is unresolved. The CDR3 runs to 12 residues. CDR1 LGHNA and CDR2 YNFKEQ come from the germline V gene. Trimming stripped 5 bases from V and 7 bases from J, with 9 bases between. CDR3 sequence: CASSEFSNEQFF. The CDR3 DNA reads as TGTGCCAGCAGCGAGTTTTCGAATGAGCAGTTCTTC.

This clonotype was recorded a few times. The rearrangement joins TRBV15 to TRBJ2-5; D ambiguous. V was clipped by 1 base and J by 2 bases, with 11 bases between them. The CDR3 sequence is 15 residues long. Germline values: CDR1 LNHNV, CDR2 YYDKDF (reference sequence). CDR3 protein: CATSRVRDLQETQYF. The DNA for the CDR3 is TGTGCCACCAGCAGAGTTCGCGACTTACAAGAGACCCAGTACTTC.

The chain is built from TRBV27 and TRBJ2-1; 13 nucleotides match TRBD2. The CDR3 spans 16 residues. The V gene end was trimmed by 9 bases and the J gene end by 8 bases; junction bases not matched to a gene: 13. Germline values: CDR1 MNHEY, CDR2 SMNVEV (reference sequence). DNA of the CDR3: TGTGCCAGACCTAAGGGACTAGCGGGGTTAAGGGATGAGCAGTTCTTC. This sequence encodes CARPKGLAGLRDEQFF.

The count of this clonotype is one. The V gene is TRBV6-1, the J gene TRBJ2-7; tentative D call: TRBD2 (6 bases). The DNA end is more similar to TRBJ2-5, so the J call may be wrong. Germline V lookup: CDR1 MNHNS, CDR2 SASEGT. This CDR3 region has 14 residues. CDR3 in DNA: TGTGCCAGCAGAGGGGCGGGGCAGCGAGAGACCCAGTACTTC. It specifies CASRGAGQRETQYF.

The chain employs TRBV4-2 and TRBJ1-3; D may be TRBD1 (6 bases). Germline-derived CDR1 and CDR2 are LGHNA and YNFKEQ. The V end was cut by 4 bases, the J end by 7 bases, with 14 bases between. The CDR3 is 14 residues long. CDR3 region: CASSRRTVDNTIYF. CDR3 bases: TGTGCCAGCAGCCGCCGGACAGTGGATAACACCATATATTTT.

This chain uses TRBV7-6 with TRBJ2-3, with a tentative D call TRBD1 (5 bases). Germline lookup yields CDR1 SGHVS and CDR2 FNYEAQ. Trimming shortened V by 5 bases and J by 1 base, and 16 bases separated the two germline ends. There are 16 residues in the CDR3. The CDR3 nucleotides read TGTGCCAGCAGCCCTGCGTGGGGCTTGGGCACAGATACGCAGTATTTT. Protein sequence: CASSPAWGLGTDTQYF.

V gene TRBV25-1 combines with J gene TRBJ2-7; D may be TRBD1 or TRBD2 (6 bases each). The germline CDR1 and CDR2 sequences are MGHDK and SYGVNS. The length of the CDR3 is 15 residues. Trimming took 8 bases from V and 0 from J, leaving 17 bases between them. CDR3 DNA sequence: TGTGCCAGCTGTTCTCGGGGGCCGAGCTCCTACGAGCAGTACTTC. Translating it yields CASCSRGPSSYEQYF.

V and J are TRBV6-1 and TRBJ2-7; the D gene could be TRBD1 or TRBD2 (5 bases each). The CDR3 loop spans 14 amino acids. V lost 7 bases and J lost 0, with 13 bases in between. Germline loops: CDR1 MNHNS, CDR2 SASEGT. The CDR3 region has the DNA TGTGCCAGCACACGGGGCCTGAGCTCCTACGAGCAGTACTTC. The encoded protein is CASTRGLSSYEQYF.

A few counts support this clonotype. The chain joins TRBV12-3 or TRBV12-4 to TRBJ1-5, with unresolved D. This CDR3 spans 13 amino acids. With 7 bases removed from V and 3 bases from J, the gap between germline ends came to 10 bases. The CDR3 bases are TGTGCCAGCACCCACACCAACAATCAGCCCCAGCATTTT. Its translation: CASTHTNNQPQHF.

This clonotype was observed a few times. The chain is built from TRBV21-1 and TRBJ2-7. TRBV21-1 is described as a pseudogene. This CDR3 region has 15 residues. The CDR3 nucleotides are TGTGCCAGCAGCAAAGCCCAGCGGGAGGTCCACGAGCAGTACTTC. Its protein is CASSKAQREVHEQYF.

The genes are TRBV7-2 and TRBJ1-5; D unresolved. CDR1 SGHTA and CDR2 FQGNSA come from the germline V gene. The length of the CDR3 is 14 residues. Trimming removed 5 bases at V and 2 bases at J, with 10 bases between. The CDR3 region has the DNA TGTGCCAGCAGCGAACCAGGACGCAATCAGCCCCAGCATTTT. This encodes CASSEPGRNQPQHF.

This clonotype came up a few times. The chain uses TRBV20-1 and TRBJ2-1; 14 nucleotides match TRBD2. CDR1 and CDR2 (germline): DFQATT, SNEGSKA (reference sequence). The CDR3 covers 16 residues. V shed 2 bases, J shed 6 bases, and the junction held 6 bases outside the gene matches. The CDR3: CSARRPGLAGVNEQFF. The CDR3, as DNA: TGCAGTGCTAGAAGGCCGGGACTAGCGGGGGTCAATGAGCAGTTCTTC.

The chain links TRBV7-9 to TRBJ1-1; 7 nucleotides match TRBD1. Germline values: CDR1 SEHNR, CDR2 FQNEAQ (reference sequence). Trimming at V came to 5 bases and at J to 1 base, leaving 4 bases not matched to a gene. The CDR3 is 14 amino acids. CDR3: CASSLRQGNTEAFF. The CDR3 DNA follows: TGTGCCAGCAGCCTTAGACAGGGGAACACTGAAGCTTTCTTT.

The chain carries TRBV20-1 and TRBJ2-7, with TRBD1 as a possible D gene (6 bases). This CDR3 is built from 15 residues. Trimming pared 5 bases from V and 0 bases from J, leaving 17 bases between. Per the germline V gene, CDR1 is DFQATT and CDR2 is SNEGSKA (reference sequence). The CDR3 sequence is CSAERTGPSSYEQYF. The DNA for the CDR3 is TGCAGTGCTGAACGCACAGGGCCGAGCTCCTACGAGCAGTACTTC.

The gene calls are TRBV2 and TRBJ1-5, with 7 bases aligning to TRBD1. The CDR3 has 16 residues. CDR1 and CDR2 (germline): SNHLY, FYNNEI. The V gene end was trimmed by 6 bases and the J gene end by 6 bases; junction bases not matched to a gene: 14. The CDR3 nucleotides read TGTGCCAGCAGCCGCCGGGGGCAACAGGGGACTCAGCCCCAGCATTTT. Protein product: CASSRRGQQGTQPQHF.

About this clonotype: One end of the junction varies from germline; a read error may be responsible. The chain joins TRBV4-3 to TRBJ1-2; 10 positions agree with TRBD1. There are 15 residues in the CDR3. In germline, CDR1 is LGHNA, CDR2 YSLEER. This chain's CDR3 is CASSQDDGTGVGYTF. The CDR3 DNA reads as TGCGCCAGCAGCCAAGATGACGGGACAGGGGTTGGCTACACTTTC.

Here the CDR3 DNA reads TGTGCCAGTTCCCCAGGCTACGCTTCTAACTATGGCTACACCTTC. Residues: CASSPGYASNYGYTF. This chain joins TRBV19 and TRBJ1-2, with D unresolved. The CDR3 is 15 residues long. V shed 8 bases and J shed 0 bases, with 16 bases lying between them. Germline loops: CDR1 LNHDA, CDR2 SQIVND (reference sequence). Combining the CDR3 with reference TRBV19 and TRBJ1-2 gives the whole variable domain DGGITQSPKYLFRKEGQNVTLSCEQNLNHDAMYWYRQDPGQGLRLIYYSQIVNDFQKGDIAEGYSVSREKKESFPLTVTSAQKNPTAFYLCASSPGYASNYGYTFGSGTRLTVV.

The rearrangement joins TRBV7-2 to TRBJ2-1, with TRBD1 identical over 10 bases. Germline V CDR1 and CDR2: SGHTA, FQGNSA. The CDR3 sequence is 15 residues long. Trimming took 3 bases from V and 9 from J; bases not matched to a gene: 8. The CDR3, as DNA: TGTGCCAGCAGCTTGTTCGGGACAGGGGAAACTGAGCAGTTCTTC. Amino acid sequence: CASSLFGTGETEQFF.

The chain is built from TRBV24-1 and TRBJ2-1, with D unclear. This CDR3 region has 13 residues. The V end lost 3 bases, the J end lost 4 bases, and 6 bases lay between the germline ends. Germline assignment: CDR1 KGHDR and CDR2 SFDVKD. In DNA form, the CDR3 reads TGTGCCACCAGTGATCCAACATACAATGAGCAGTTCTTC. Its translation: CATSDPTYNEQFF.

The rearrangement links TRBV20-1 to TRBJ2-1; D remains unclear. The length of the CDR3 is 14 residues. Germline CDR1 DFQATT, CDR2 SNEGSKA (reference sequence). Trimming removed 6 bases at V and 7 bases at J, with 19 bases between. The chain's CDR3 is CSAPHDRSTNEQFF. The CDR3 DNA is TGCAGTGCACCTCACGACCGCTCTACAAATGAGCAGTTCTTC.

V gene TRBV28 combines with J gene TRBJ2-5; tentatively, D is TRBD1 (7 bases). Gene TRBJ2-7 matches the end of the DNA better, so the J call may be wrong. CDR1 is MDHEN, CDR2 SYDVKM, per germline. This CDR3 comprises 14 residues. The CDR3 region has the DNA TGTGCCAGCAGTTCGCAGGGGGGATGGAACGAGCAGTACTTC. It yields the protein CASSSQGGWNEQYF.

The chain carries TRBV28 and TRBJ1-6; the D is unclear. V was pared by 4 bases and J by 5 bases, with 3 bases between. This CDR3 is 12 amino acids long. Germline V gives CDR1 MDHEN, CDR2 SYDVKM. The CDR3: CASSWHNSPLHF. CDR3 DNA sequence: TGTGCCAGCAGTTGGCATAATTCACCCCTCCACTTT.